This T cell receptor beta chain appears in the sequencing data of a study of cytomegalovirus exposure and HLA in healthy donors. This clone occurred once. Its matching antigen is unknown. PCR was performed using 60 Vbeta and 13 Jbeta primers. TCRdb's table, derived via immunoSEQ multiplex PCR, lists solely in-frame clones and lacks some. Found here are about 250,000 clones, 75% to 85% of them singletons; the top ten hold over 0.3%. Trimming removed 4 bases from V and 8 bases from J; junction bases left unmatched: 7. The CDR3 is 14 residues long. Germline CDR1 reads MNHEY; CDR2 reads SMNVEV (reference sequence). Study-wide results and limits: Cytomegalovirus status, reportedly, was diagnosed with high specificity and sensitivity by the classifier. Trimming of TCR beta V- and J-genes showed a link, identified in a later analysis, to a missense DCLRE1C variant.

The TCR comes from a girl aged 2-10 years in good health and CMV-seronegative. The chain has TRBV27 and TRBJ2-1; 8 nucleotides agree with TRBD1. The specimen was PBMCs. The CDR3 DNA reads TGTGCCAGCAGTTGGTTGGGCAGGGGGCATGAGCAGTTCTTC. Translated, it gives CASSWLGRGHEQFF.